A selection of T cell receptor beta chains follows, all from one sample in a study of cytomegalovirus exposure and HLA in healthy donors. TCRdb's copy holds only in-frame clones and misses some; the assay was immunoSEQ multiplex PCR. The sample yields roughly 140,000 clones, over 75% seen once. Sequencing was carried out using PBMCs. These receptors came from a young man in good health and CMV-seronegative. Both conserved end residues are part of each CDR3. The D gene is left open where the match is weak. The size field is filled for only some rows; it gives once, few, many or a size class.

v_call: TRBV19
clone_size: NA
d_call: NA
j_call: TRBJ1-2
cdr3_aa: CASSGSLNYGYTF
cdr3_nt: TGTGCCAGTAGCGGTAGCCTGAACTATGGCTACACCTTC

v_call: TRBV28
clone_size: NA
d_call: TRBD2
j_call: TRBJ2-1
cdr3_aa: CASRDTSGRKYEQFF
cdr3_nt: TGTGCCAGCAGGGATACTAGCGGGAGGAAGTATGAGCAGTTCTTC

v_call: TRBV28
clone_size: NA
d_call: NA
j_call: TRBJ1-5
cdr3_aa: CASIPGTYSNQPQHF
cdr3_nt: TGTGCCAGCATTCCAGGGACTTATAGCAATCAGCCCCAGCATTTT

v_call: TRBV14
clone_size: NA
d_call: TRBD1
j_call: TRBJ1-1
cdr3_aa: CASSLITGGRTEAFF
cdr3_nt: TGTGCCAGCAGCCTAATTACAGGGGGCCGCACTGAAGCTTTCTTT

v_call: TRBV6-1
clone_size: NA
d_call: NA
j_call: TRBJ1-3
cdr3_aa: CASSEVLSGIYF
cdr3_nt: TGTGCCAGCAGTGAAGTCTTGTCAGGGATATATTTT

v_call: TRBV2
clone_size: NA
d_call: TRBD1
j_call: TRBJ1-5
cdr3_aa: CASRQGQLGSRDQPQHF
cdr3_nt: TGTGCCAGCAGGCAGGGACAGTTGGGAAGTAGGGATCAGCCCCAGCATTTT

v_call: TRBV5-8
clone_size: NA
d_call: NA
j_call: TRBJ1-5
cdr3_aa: CASSGDTVYQPQHF
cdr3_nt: TGTGCCAGCAGCGGGGACACTGTGTATCAGCCCCAGCATTTT

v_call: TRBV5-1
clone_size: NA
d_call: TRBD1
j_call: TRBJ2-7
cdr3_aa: CASSLGGQGVLIYEQYF
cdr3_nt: TGCGCCAGCAGCTTGGGGGGACAGGGGGTTTTAATCTACGAGCAGTACTTC

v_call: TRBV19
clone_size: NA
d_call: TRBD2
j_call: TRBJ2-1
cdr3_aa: CASSIGKDRGGQFF
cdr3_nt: TGTGCCAGTAGTATAGGGAAAGACCGGGGGGGGCAGTTCTTC

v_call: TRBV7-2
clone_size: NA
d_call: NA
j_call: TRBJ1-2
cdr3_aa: CASSLIGGDGGYGYTF
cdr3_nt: TGTGCCAGCAGCTTAATTGGGGGGGACGGGGGATATGGCTACACCTTC

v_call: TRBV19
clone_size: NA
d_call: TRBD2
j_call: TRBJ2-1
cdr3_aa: CASRTSGGDYNEQFF
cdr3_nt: TGTGCCAGCCGGACTAGCGGGGGGGACTACAATGAGCAGTTCTTC

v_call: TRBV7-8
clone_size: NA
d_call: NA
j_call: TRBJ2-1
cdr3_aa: CASSPGGYNEQFF
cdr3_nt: TGTGCCAGCAGCCCTGGCGGGTACAATGAGCAGTTCTTC

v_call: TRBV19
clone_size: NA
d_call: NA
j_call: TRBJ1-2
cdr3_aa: CASSTPSAGSYGYTF
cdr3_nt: TGTGCCAGTAGTACACCCTCGGCAGGGTCCTATGGCTACACCTTC

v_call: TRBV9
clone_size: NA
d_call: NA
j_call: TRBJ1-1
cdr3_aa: CASSVGREGEAFF
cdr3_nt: TGTGCCAGCAGCGTAGGGCGGGAAGGGGAAGCTTTCTTT

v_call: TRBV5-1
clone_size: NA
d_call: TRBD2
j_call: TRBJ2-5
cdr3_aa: CASSFRTSGDEETQYF
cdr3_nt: TGCGCCAGCAGCTTCCGCACTAGCGGGGACGAAGAGACCCAGTACTTC

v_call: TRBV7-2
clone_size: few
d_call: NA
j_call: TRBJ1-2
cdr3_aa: CASSSSAGSWSGYTF
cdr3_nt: TGTGCCAGCAGCTCGAGTGCGGGGTCTTGGAGCGGCTACACCTTC

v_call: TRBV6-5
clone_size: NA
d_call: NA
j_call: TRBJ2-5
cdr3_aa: CASRSQETQYF
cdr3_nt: TGTGCCAGCAGGAGCCAAGAGACCCAGTACTTC

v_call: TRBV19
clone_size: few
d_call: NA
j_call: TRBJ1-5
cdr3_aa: CASLDIGVGNQPQHF
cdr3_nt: TGTGCCAGCCTGGACATAGGGGTGGGCAATCAGCCCCAGCATTTT

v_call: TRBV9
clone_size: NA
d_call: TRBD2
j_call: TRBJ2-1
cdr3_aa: CASSVTSGRNEQFF
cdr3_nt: TGTGCCAGCAGCGTAACTAGCGGGAGGAATGAGCAGTTCTTC

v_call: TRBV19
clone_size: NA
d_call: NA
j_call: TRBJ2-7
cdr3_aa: CASSQRDKASPEQYF
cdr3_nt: TGTGCCAGTAGTCAACGGGACAAGGCAAGTCCCGAGCAGTACTTC

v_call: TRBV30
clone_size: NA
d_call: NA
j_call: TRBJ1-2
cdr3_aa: CAWSVRYRAEKGYGYTF
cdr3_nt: TGTGCCTGGAGTGTACGATACAGGGCCGAGAAGGGCTATGGCTACACCTTC

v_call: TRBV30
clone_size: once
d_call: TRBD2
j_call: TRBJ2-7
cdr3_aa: CAWSPPGLAGGAFYEQYF
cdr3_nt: TGTGCCTGGAGCCCACCGGGACTAGCGGGAGGAGCGTTCTACGAGCAGTACTTC

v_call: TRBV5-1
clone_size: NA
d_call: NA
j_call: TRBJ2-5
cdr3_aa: CASSFHGTQETQYF
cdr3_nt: TGCGCCAGCAGCTTCCACGGGACTCAAGAGACCCAGTACTTC

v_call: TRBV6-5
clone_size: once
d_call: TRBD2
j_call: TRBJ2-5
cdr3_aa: CASTQGGGPETQYF
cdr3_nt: TGTGCCAGCACCCAAGGCGGGGGGCCAGAGACCCAGTACTTC

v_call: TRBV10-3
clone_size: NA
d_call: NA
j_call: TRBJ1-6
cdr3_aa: CAISPGYDNSPLHF
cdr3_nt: TGTGCCATCAGCCCAGGGTACGATAATTCACCCCTCCACTTT

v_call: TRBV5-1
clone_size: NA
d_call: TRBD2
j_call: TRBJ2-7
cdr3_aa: CASSFTDRVAGEARYEQYF
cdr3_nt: TGCGCCAGCAGCTTCACCGACAGGGTAGCGGGAGAGGCGCGCTACGAGCAGTACTTC

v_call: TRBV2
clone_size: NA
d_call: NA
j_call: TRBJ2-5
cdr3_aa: CASSLGRQETQYF
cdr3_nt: TGTGCCAGCAGTTTGGGCAGACAAGAGACCCAGTACTTC

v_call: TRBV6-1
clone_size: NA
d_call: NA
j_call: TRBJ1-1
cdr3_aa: CASRQNTNTEAFF
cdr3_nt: TGTGCCAGCAGACAGAATACGAACACTGAAGCTTTCTTT

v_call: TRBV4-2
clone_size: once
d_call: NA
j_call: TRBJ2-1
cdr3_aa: CASTTLGFSEDNEQFF
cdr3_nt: TGTGCCAGCACCACCCTCGGGTTTTCGGAGGACAATGAGCAGTTCTTC

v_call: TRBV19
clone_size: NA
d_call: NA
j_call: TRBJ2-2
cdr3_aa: CASSRGPTDTGELFF
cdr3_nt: TGTGCCAGTAGTAGGGGCCCCACCGATACCGGGGAGCTGTTTTTT

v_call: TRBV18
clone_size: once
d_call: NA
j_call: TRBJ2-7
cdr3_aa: CASSPRAEGREQYF
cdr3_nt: TGTGCCAGCTCACCTCGAGCGGAGGGGCGCGAGCAGTACTTC

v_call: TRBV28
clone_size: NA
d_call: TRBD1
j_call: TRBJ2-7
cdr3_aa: CASSSSRTGREQYF
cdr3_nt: TGTGCCAGCAGTTCCTCTCGGACAGGGCGCGAGCAGTACTTC

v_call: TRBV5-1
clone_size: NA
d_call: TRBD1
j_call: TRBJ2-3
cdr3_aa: CASSTWDRDTQYF
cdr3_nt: TGCGCCAGCAGCACCTGGGACAGAGATACGCAGTATTTT

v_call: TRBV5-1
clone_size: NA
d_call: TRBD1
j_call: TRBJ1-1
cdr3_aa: CASSLLWTGDTEAFF
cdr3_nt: TGCGCCAGCAGCTTATTATGGACAGGGGACACTGAAGCTTTCTTT

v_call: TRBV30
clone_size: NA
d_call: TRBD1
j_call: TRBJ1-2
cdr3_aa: CAWSYPGTGRANYGYTF
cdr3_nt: TGTGCCTGGAGTTACCCCGGGACAGGGAGGGCTAACTATGGCTACACCTTC

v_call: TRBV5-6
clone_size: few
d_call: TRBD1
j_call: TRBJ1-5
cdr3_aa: CASSSPGGQPQHF
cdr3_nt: TGTGCCAGCAGCTCCCCAGGGGGACAGCCCCAGCATTTT

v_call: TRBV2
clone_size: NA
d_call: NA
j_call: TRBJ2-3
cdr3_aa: CASSPADTQYF
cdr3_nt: TGTGCCAGCAGTCCCGCGGATACGCAGTATTTT

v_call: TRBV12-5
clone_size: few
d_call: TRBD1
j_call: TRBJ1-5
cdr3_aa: CASGLALGQGNQPQNF
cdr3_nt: TGTGCTAGTGGTTTGGCTCTGGGACAGGGGAATCAGCCCCAGAATTTT

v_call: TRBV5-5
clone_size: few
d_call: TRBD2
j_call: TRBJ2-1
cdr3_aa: CASSLLVLAGHNEQFF
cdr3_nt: TGTGCCAGCAGCTTGCTAGTGCTAGCGGGACACAATGAGCAGTTCTTC

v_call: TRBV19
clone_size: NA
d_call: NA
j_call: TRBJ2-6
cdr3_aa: CASRQGHSGANVLTF
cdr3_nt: TGTGCCAGTAGACAGGGACACTCTGGGGCCAACGTCCTGACTTTC

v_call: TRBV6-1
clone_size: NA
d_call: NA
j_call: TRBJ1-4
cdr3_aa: CASSEGARGEKLFF
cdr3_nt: TGTGCCAGCAGTGAGGGGGCACGGGGTGAAAAACTGTTTTTT

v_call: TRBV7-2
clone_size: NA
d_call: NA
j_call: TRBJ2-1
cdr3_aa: CATTESLAFNEQFF
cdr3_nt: TGTGCCACCACTGAGAGCCTAGCGTTCAATGAGCAGTTCTTC

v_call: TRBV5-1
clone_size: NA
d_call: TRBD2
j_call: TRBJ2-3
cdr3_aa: CASNDGLAGGPDTQYF
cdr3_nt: TGCGCCAGCAACGATGGACTAGCGGGGGGGCCAGATACGCAGTATTTT

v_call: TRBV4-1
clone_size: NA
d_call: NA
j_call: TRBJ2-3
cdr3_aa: CASSPIGYQADTQYF
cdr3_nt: TGCGCCAGCAGCCCCATCGGGTACCAAGCAGATACGCAGTATTTT

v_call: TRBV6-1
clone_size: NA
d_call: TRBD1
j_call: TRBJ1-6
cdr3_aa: CASTGTEGYNSPLHF
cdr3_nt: TGTGCCAGCACAGGGACAGAGGGTTATAATTCACCCCTCCACTTT

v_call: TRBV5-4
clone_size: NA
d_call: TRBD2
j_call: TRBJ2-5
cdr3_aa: CASSSPGLAGIETQYF
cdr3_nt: TGTGCCAGCAGCTCTCCGGGACTAGCGGGAATAGAGACCCAGTACTTC

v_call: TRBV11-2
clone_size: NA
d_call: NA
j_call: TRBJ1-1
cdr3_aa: CASSPRHVRVNTEAFF
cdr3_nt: TGTGCCAGCAGCCCTAGGCACGTCAGGGTGAACACTGAAGCTTTCTTT

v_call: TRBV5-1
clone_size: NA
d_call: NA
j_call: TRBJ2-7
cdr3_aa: CASSFQGVNEQYF
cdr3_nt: TGCGCCAGCAGCTTTCAGGGTGTTAACGAGCAGTACTTC

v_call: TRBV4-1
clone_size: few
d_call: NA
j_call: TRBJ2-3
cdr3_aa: CASSQDAGVDKEYF
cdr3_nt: TGCGCCAGCAGCCAAGATGCCGGGGTAGACAAGGAGTATTTT

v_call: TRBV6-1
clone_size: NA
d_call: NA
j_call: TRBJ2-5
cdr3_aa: CASSERVAGQKETQYF
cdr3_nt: TGTGCCAGCAGTGAAAGGGTAGCGGGACAGAAAGAGACCCAGTACTTC

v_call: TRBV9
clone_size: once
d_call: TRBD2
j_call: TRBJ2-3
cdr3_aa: CASSATSGGPDTQYF
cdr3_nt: TGTGCCAGCAGCGCCACTAGCGGGGGACCAGATACGCAGTATTTT

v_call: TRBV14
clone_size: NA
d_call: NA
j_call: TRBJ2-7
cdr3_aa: CASSQGARGWYEQYF
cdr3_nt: TGTGCCAGCAGCCAAGGAGCCAGGGGATGGTACGAGCAGTACTTC

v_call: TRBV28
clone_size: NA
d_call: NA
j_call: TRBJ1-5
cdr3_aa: CASSFGQGWQPQHF
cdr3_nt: TGTGCCAGCAGTTTCGGCCAGGGGTGGCAGCCCCAGCATTTT

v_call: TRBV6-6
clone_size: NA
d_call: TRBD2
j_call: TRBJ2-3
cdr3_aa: CASSPRGGRTDTQYF
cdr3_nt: TGTGCCAGCAGCCCACGGGGGGGCCGAACAGATACGCAGTATTTT

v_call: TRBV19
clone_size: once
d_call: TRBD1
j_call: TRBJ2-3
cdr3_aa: CASNPTGGAGTRPTDTQYF
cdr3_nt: TGTGCCAGTAATCCTACAGGGGGCGCCGGGACTCGCCCCACAGATACGCAGTATTTT

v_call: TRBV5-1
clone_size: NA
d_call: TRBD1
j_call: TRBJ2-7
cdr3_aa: CASSSVGTGDEQYF
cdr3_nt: TGCGCCAGCAGCTCAGTCGGGACAGGGGACGAGCAGTACTTC

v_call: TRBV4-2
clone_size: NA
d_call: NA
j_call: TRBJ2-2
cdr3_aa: CASSQDFGPGELFF
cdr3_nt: TGTGCCAGCAGCCAAGATTTCGGTCCCGGGGAGCTGTTTTTT

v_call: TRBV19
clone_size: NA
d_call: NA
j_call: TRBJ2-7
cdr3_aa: CASSIARGSYEQYF
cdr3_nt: TGTGCCAGTAGTATAGCCAGGGGCTCCTACGAGCAGTACTTC

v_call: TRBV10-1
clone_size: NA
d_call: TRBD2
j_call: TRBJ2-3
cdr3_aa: CASSSGSADTQYF
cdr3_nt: TGCGCCAGCAGTAGCGGGAGTGCAGATACGCAGTATTTT